One sample yielded the 22 T cell receptor beta chains listed below, sequenced in a study of blood T cells in healthy people across ages. A second PCR of about 7 to 11 cycles used a sample-barcoded 5' primer and a J-beta primer mix. TCRdb itself ran the 5' RACE reads through MiXCR, one entry per CDR3 protein. The sample lists 700,000 to 900,000 distinct CDR3 sequences, roughly 25% occurring once. The sample also formed part of further work on T cells of mothers and their children.

Specimen: blood. These receptors were collected from a boy aged 10-17 years in good health.

This clonotype has just a few counts. The chain combines TRBV13 with TRBJ1-4, with 7 bases matching TRBD1. The germline CDR1 and CDR2 sequences are PRHDT and FYEKMQ (reference sequence). CDR3 size: 15 residues. Trimming took 5 bases from V and 7 from J; bases not matched to a gene: 10. The CDR3 loop is CASSLRRDRREKLFF. The CDR3 DNA sequence: TGTGCCAGCAGCCTTAGACGGGACAGACGTGAAAAACTGTTTTTT.

This clonotype has a handful of counts. At one end the junction does not follow the germline gene, possibly because of a read error. This sequence joins TRBV7-6 and TRBJ1-4; D is ambiguous. This CDR3 region has 14 residues. The germline V gene encodes CDR1 SGHVS and CDR2 FNYEAQ. Here the CDR3 reads CASSLGSGNGKLFF. CDR3 nucleotides: TGTGCCAGCAGCTTGGGATCGGGCAATGGAAAACTGTTTTTT.

The chain joins TRBV6-1 to TRBJ2-1; D might be TRBD2 (6 bases). The germline V gene has CDR1 MNHNS and CDR2 SASEGT. V was pared by 2 bases and J by 0 bases, with 11 bases between. This CDR3 region has 16 residues. The CDR3 nucleotides read TGTGCCAGCAGTGAATGGGGGGAGAGCTCCTACAATGAGCAGTTCTTC. This translates into CASSEWGESSYNEQFF.

The chain employs TRBV7-6 and TRBJ2-5, with D tentatively TRBD1 (6 bases). The assigned J gene may be wrong: the sequence end matches TRBJ2-1 better. Germline loops: CDR1 SGHVS, CDR2 FNYEAQ. This CDR3 comprises 13 residues. The CDR3 sequence: CASSTQQGGEQFF. CDR3 DNA: TGTGCCAGCAGCACCCAACAGGGTGGCGAGCAGTTCTTC.

This clonotype showed up just a few times. The chain uses TRBV29-1 and TRBJ1-4; D possibly corresponds to TRBD1 (6 bases). Germline V gene lookup returns CDR1 SQVTM and CDR2 ANQGSEA. Trimming pared 6 bases from V and 5 bases from J, leaving 22 bases between. The CDR3 consists of 16 residues. Here the CDR3 DNA reads TGCAGCGTGCCCGGGGTCGGGGGGCCGCCGAATGAAAAACTGTTTTTT. It encodes CSVPGVGGPPNEKLFF. The full variable domain, with the rest looked up from reference TRBV29-1 and TRBJ1-4, is SAVISQKPSRDICQRGTSLTIQCQVDSQVTMMFWYRQQPGQSLTLIATANQGSEATYESGFVIDKFPISRPNLTFSTLTVSNMSPEDSSIYLCSVPGVGGPPNEKLFFGSGTQLSVL.

The chain carries TRBV18 and TRBJ2-1; 10 bases align to TRBD2. The germline gives CDR1 KGHSH, CDR2 LQKENI. The CDR3 loop spans 14 amino acids. After removal of 1 base from V and 7 bases from J, the junction contained 1 base not matched to a gene. CDR3 sequence: CASSPLAGGNEQFF. The CDR3 DNA reads as TGTGCCAGCTCACCACTAGCGGGGGGAAATGAGCAGTTCTTC.

This clonotype has more than one count but fewer than ten. V gene TRBV4-1 combines with J gene TRBJ2-7; no clear D. The CDR3 covers 14 residues. V was cut by 4 bases and J by 2 bases, with 12 bases left in between. Germline V CDR1 and CDR2: MGHRA, YSYEKL. The CDR3 DNA is TGCGCCAGCAGCCCCATCCCTGGGGCCTACGAGCAGTACTTC. Translation: CASSPIPGAYEQYF.

The gene calls are TRBV24-1 and TRBJ2-1; TRBD1 aligns across 8 bases. The CDR3 is 16 residues long. The ends lost 1 base at V and 3 bases at J; junction bases unmatched: 4. Germline V CDR1 and CDR2: KGHDR, SFDVKD. CDR3 bases: TGTGCCACCAGTGATTTCGGACAGGGTTTCTACAATGAGCAGTTCTTC. This sequence encodes CATSDFGQGFYNEQFF.

The count of this clonotype is one. This chain joins TRBV4-1 and TRBJ1-3; D call uncertain. This CDR3 spans 14 amino acids. Germline V CDR1 and CDR2: MGHRA, YSYEKL. V was shortened by 3 bases and J by 0 bases, with 6 bases between the two germline ends. CDR3 in DNA: TGCGCCAGCAGCCAGGAGTACTCTGGAAACACCATATATTTT. This sequence encodes CASSQEYSGNTIYF.

V and J are TRBV2 and TRBJ2-3; tentative D call: TRBD2 (6 bases). The CDR3 consists of 17 residues. Germline V CDR1 and CDR2: SNHLY, FYNNEI. Trimming took off 5 bases at V and 1 base at J, with 19 bases between the two ends. CDR3 protein: CASSLEQSSGGTDTQYF. The CDR3, as DNA: TGTGCCAGCAGTCTGGAACAGTCCTCGGGGGGCACAGATACGCAGTATTTT.

The chain combines TRBV6-4 with TRBJ1-1; D is uncertain. Between the trimmed V and J ends, which lost 3 bases and 1 base, there was a span of 6 bases. Germline V gene lookup returns CDR1 MRHNA and CDR2 SNTAGT. The CDR3 has 13 amino acids. The CDR3 is CASSEARNTEAFF. In DNA form, the CDR3 reads TGTGCCAGCAGTGAGGCTCGGAACACTGAAGCTTTCTTT.

CDR3 sequence reads: CASNRQGETQYF. The CDR3 DNA follows: TGTGCCAGCAACAGACAGGGAGAGACCCAGTACTTC. This chain links TRBV9 with TRBJ2-5, with TRBD1 matching over 7 bases. J was trimmed by 4 bases and V by 6 bases; bases with no gene match: 3. The germline V gene encodes CDR1 SGDLS and CDR2 YYNGEE. CDR3 length: 12 amino acids. Full variable domain (outside the CDR3, taken from reference TRBV9 and TRBJ2-5): DSGVTQTPKHLITATGQRVTLRCSPRSGDLSVYWYQQSLDQGLQFLIQYYNGEERAKGNILERFSAQQFPDLHSELNLSSLELGDSALYFCASNRQGETQYFGPGTRLLVL.

A few counts support this clonotype. The CDR3 nucleotides are TGTGCCAGTTCTCTACTCCGGGACAGCCATGTAGAGCAGTACTTC. Translated: CASSLLRDSHVEQYF. The chain employs TRBV13 and TRBJ2-7; 7 nucleotides match TRBD1. V shed 9 bases, J shed 7 bases, and the junction held 18 bases outside the gene matches. This CDR3 comprises 15 residues. Germline CDR1 and CDR2: PRHDT and FYEKMQ (reference sequence).

The genes are TRBV20-1 and TRBJ1-4, with D unclear. Trimming pared 5 bases from V and 0 bases from J, leaving 7 bases between. Germline V gene lookup returns CDR1 DFQATT and CDR2 SNEGSKA (reference sequence). The CDR3 length is 13 residues. The CDR3: CSARVATNEKLFF. The CDR3 region has the DNA TGCAGTGCTCGAGTTGCAACTAATGAAAAACTGTTTTTT.

This clonotype was seen only a few times. The chain couples TRBV20-1 to TRBJ2-7, with 7 positions matching TRBD1. V shed 5 bases, J shed 2 bases, and the junction held 6 bases outside the gene matches. Germline CDR1 DFQATT, CDR2 SNEGSKA (reference sequence). The CDR3 has 13 residues. The chain's CDR3 is CSAAERGPYEQYF. CDR3 sequence (DNA): TGCAGTGCTGCCGAGAGGGGGCCCTACGAGCAGTACTTC.

The CDR3 DNA sequence: TGTGCCAGCATGGGACAGAACTACGAGCAGTACTTC. It yields the protein CASMGQNYEQYF. This chain links TRBV2 with TRBJ2-5; 7 positions match TRBD1. With the DNA end fitting TRBJ2-7 better, the J assignment may be wrong. Germline CDR1 reads SNHLY; CDR2 reads FYNNEI. The length of the CDR3 is 12 residues.

Only a few counts were recorded for this clonotype. The rearrangement uses TRBV18 and TRBJ1-1; D call uncertain. CDR1 KGHSH and CDR2 LQKENI come from the germline V gene. Trimming took 3 bases from V and 4 from J, leaving 9 bases between them. The CDR3 has 13 amino acids. CDR3 protein: CASSPGGVTEAFF. CDR3 DNA sequence: TGTGCCAGCTCACCGGGAGGAGTCACTGAAGCTTTCTTT.

This clonotype was counted many times. The CDR3 nucleotides read TGTGCCAGCAGTTTTCGGGGCCCCGGACTGTTTTTT. It translates to CASSFRGPGLFF. The chain has TRBV12-3 or TRBV12-4 and TRBJ1-4; TRBD1 might be the D (5 bases). The V end was cut by 3 bases, the J end by 13 bases, with 12 bases between. The CDR3 totals 12 residues.

This clonotype came up a few times. The CDR3 region is CASSYPRGQGTGELFF. In DNA form, the CDR3 reads TGTGCCAGCAGTTACCCAAGGGGACAGGGGACCGGGGAGCTGTTTTTT. The chain uses TRBV6-6 and TRBJ2-2, with 10 bases identical to TRBD1. The CDR3 has 16 residues. From germline, CDR1 is MNHNY and CDR2 SVGAGI (reference sequence). The ends lost 2 bases at V and 5 bases at J; junction bases unmatched: 5.

This chain connects TRBV19 to TRBJ1-4; D remains unclear. The CDR3 extends over 14 amino acids. V shed 9 bases and J shed 2 bases, with 13 bases lying between them. CDR1 and CDR2 from the germline V gene are LNHDA and SQIVND (reference sequence). Written as DNA, the CDR3 is TGTGCCAGCCACCGGTGGGCGACTAATGAAAAACTGTTTTTT. This gives the protein CASHRWATNEKLFF.

The table lists this clonotype with a few counts. Relative to the germline gene, one junction end is altered; a read error may explain this. The chain links TRBV7-9 to TRBJ2-5; D is unclear. Looked up from germline, CDR1 is SEHNR and CDR2 is FQNEAQ (reference sequence). CDR3 length: 13 amino acids. CDR3 bases: TGTGCCAGCGGCTTAATGGCCAGGGAGACCCAGTACTTC. Its translation is CASGLMARETQYF.

This clonotype showed up just a few times. The chain is built from TRBV9 and TRBJ2-5; D gene ambiguous. This CDR3 is 14 amino acids long. Germline V gives CDR1 SGDLS, CDR2 YYNGEE. Trimming stripped 3 bases from V and 0 bases from J, with 9 bases between. The CDR3 region is CASSESLYQETQYF. As DNA, the CDR3 is TGTGCCAGCAGCGAAAGTCTGTACCAAGAGACCCAGTACTTC.